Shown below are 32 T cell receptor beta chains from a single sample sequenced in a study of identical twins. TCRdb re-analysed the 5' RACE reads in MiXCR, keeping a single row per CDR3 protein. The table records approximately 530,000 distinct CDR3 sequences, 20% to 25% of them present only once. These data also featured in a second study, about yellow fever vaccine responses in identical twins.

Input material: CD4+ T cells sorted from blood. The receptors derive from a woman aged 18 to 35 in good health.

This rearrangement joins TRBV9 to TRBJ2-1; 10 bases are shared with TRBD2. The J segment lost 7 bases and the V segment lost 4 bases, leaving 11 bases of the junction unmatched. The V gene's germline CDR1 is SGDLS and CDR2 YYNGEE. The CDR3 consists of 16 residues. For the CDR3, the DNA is TGTGCCAGCAGCTTCATAGCGGGGGGCGGCGCTAATGAGCAGTTCTTC. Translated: CASSFIAGGGANEQFF.

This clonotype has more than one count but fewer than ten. The CDR3 DNA reads as TGTGCCAGCAGTAACAGTCCCCCGAACATTCAGTACTTC. Translated: CASSNSPPNIQYF. The rearrangement links TRBV6-2 or TRBV6-3 to TRBJ2-4; D remains unclear. CDR1 is MNHEY and CDR2 is SVGEGT in the germline V gene. The CDR3 loop spans 13 amino acids. V lost 5 bases to trimming and J lost 7 bases, with 12 bases between them.

The CDR3 DNA reads TGTGCCAGCAGCCAAGATATGGGCAATGAGCAGTTCTTC. This gives the protein CASSQDMGNEQFF. The chain uses TRBV4-2 and TRBJ2-1; D unresolved. V was trimmed by 0 bases and J by 6 bases, leaving 6 bases between them. The CDR3 runs to 13 residues. CDR1 and CDR2 (germline): LGHNA, YNFKEQ.

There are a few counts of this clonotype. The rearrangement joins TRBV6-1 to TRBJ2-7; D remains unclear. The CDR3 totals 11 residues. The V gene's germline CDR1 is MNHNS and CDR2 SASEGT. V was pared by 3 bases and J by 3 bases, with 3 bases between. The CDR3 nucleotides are TGTGCCAGCAGTGAGATCTACGAGCAGTACTTC. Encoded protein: CASSEIYEQYF.

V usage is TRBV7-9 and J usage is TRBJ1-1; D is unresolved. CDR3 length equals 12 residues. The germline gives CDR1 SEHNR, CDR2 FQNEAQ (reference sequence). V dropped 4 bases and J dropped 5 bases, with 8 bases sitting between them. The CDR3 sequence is CASSSRRTEAFF. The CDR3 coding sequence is TGTGCCAGCAGCTCTCGTAGAACTGAAGCTTTCTTT.

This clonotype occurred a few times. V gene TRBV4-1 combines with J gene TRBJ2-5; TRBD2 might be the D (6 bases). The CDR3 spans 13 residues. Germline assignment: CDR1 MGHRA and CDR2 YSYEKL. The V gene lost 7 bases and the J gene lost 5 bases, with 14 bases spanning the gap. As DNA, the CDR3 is TGCGCCAGCACCCAGCCGGGAGTGGAGACCCAGTACTTC. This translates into CASTQPGVETQYF.

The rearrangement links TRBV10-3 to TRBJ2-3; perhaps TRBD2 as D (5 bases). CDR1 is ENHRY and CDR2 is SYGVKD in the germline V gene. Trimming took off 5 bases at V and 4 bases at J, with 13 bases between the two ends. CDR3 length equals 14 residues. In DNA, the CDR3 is TGTGCCATCAGTCTTACGGAGGTCGCAGATACGCAGTATTTT. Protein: CAISLTEVADTQYF.

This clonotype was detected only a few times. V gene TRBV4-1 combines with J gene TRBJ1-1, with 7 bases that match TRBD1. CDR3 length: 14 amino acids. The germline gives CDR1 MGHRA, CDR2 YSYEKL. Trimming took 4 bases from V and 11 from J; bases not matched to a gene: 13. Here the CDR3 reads CASSPYQGGVMAFF. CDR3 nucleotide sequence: TGCGCCAGCAGCCCTTACCAGGGGGGAGTTATGGCTTTCTTT.

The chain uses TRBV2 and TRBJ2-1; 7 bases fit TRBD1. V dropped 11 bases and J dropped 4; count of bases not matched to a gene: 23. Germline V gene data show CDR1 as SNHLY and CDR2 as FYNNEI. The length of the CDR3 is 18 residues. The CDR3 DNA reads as TGTGCCTTCAGTTTCGGAGACAGGGTCAGTTTTTCTTACAATGAGCAGTTCTTC. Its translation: CAFSFGDRVSFSYNEQFF.

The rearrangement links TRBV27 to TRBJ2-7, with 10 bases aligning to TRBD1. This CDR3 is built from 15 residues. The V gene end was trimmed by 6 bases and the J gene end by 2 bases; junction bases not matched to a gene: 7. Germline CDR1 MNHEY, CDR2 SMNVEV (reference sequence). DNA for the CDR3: TGTGCCAGCAGACCCCACGGGACAGGGGCCTACGAGCAGTACTTC. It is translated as CASRPHGTGAYEQYF.

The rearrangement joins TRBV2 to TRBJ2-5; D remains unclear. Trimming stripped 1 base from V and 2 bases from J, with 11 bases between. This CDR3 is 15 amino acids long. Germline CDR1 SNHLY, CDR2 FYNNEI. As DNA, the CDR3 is TGTGCCAGCAGTGAAGGCGAGGCATCGCAAGAGACCCAGTACTTC. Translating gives CASSEGEASQETQYF.

The CDR3: CASSQNRGQSGSYTGELFF. CDR3 sequence (DNA): TGCGCCAGCAGCCAAAACAGGGGGCAGAGCGGGAGTTACACCGGGGAGCTGTTTTTT. The V gene is TRBV4-1, the J gene TRBJ2-2, with a tentative D call TRBD1 (9 bases). The V end was cut by 2 bases, the J end by 3 bases, with 22 bases between. This CDR3 region has 19 residues. CDR1 and CDR2 from the germline V gene are MGHRA and YSYEKL.

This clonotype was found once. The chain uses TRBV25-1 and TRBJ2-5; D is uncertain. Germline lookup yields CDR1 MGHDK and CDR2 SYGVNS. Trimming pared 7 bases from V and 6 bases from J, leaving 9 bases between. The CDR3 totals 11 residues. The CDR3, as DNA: TGTGCCAGCACCCCCGGGCAGACCCAGTACTTC. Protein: CASTPGQTQYF.

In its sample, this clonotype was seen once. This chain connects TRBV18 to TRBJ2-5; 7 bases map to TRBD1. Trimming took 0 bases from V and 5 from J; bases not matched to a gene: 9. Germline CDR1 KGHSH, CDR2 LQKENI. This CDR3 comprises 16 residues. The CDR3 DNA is TGTGCCAGCTCACCACCAAACAGGGGCGGACGGGAGACCCAGTACTTC. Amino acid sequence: CASSPPNRGGRETQYF.

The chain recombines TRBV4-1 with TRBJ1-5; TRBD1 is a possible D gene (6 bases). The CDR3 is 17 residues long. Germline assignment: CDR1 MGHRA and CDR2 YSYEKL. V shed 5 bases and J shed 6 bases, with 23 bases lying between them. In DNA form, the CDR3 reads TGCGCCAGCAGCGAATTCAACGATGGCAGGGGCGGTCAGCCCCAGCATTTT. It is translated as CASSEFNDGRGGQPQHF.

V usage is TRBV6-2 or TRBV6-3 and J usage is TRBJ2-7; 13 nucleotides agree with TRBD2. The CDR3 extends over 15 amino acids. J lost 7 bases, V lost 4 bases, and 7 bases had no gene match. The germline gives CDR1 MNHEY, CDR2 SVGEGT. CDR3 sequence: CASSSGLAGSREQYF. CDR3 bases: TGTGCCAGCAGTTCGGGACTAGCGGGATCGAGAGAGCAGTACTTC.

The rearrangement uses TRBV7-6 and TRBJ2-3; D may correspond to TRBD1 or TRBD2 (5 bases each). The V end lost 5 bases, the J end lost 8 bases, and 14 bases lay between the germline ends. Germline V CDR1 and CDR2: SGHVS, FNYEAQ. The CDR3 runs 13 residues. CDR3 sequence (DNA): TGTGCCAGCAGCCGGGACGCAAGGGGTACGCAGTATTTT. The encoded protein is CASSRDARGTQYF. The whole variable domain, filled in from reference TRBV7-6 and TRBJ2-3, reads GAGVSQSPRYKVTKRGQDVALRCDPISGHVSLYWYRQALGQGPEFLTYFNYEAQQDKSGLPNDRFSAERPEGSISTLTIQRTEQRDSAMYRCASSRDARGTQYFGPGTRLTVL.

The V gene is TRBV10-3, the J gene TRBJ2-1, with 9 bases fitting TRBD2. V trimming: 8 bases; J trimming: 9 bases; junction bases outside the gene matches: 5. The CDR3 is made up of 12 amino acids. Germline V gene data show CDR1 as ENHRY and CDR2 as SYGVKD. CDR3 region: CAIREREAEQFF. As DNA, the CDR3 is TGTGCCATCCGCGAGCGGGAGGCTGAGCAGTTCTTC.

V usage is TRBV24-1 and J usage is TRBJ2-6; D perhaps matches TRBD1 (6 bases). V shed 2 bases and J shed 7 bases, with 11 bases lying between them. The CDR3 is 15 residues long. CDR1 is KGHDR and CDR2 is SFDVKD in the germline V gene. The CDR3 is CATSDSDSPANVLTF. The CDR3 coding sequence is TGTGCCACCAGTGATTCGGACAGCCCCGCCAACGTCCTGACTTTC.

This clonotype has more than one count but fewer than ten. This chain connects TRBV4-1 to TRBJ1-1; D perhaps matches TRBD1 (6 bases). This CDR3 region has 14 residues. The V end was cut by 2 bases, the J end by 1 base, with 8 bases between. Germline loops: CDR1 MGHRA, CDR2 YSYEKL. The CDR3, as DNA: TGCGCCAGCAGCCAACCGACAGGGAACACTGAAGCTTTCTTT. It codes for CASSQPTGNTEAFF.

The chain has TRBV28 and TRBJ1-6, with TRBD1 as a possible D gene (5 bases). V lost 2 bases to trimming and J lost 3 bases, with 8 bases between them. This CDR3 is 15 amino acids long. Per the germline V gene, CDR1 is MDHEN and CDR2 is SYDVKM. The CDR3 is CASSLRGGYNSPLHF. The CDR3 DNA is TGTGCCAGCAGTTTACGCGGGGGCTATAATTCACCCCTCCACTTT. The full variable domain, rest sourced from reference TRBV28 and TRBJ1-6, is DVKVTQSSRYLVKRTGEKVFLECVQDMDHENMFWYRQDPGLGLRLIYFSYDVKMKEKGDIPEGYSVSREKKERFSLILESASTNQTSMYLCASSLRGGYNSPLHFGNGTRLTVT.

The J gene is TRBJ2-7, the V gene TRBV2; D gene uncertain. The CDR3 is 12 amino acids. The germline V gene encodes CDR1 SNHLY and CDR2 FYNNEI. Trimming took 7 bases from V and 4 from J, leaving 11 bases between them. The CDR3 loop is CASTLGSYEQYV. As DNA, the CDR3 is TGTGCCAGCACCCTGGGGTCGTACGAGCAGTACGTC.

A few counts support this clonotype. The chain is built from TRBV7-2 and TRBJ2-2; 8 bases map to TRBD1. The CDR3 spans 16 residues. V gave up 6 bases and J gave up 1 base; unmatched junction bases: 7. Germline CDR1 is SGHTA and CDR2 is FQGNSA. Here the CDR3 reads CASRRTGTGNTGELFF. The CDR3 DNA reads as TGTGCCAGCAGAAGGACCGGGACAGGGAACACCGGGGAGCTGTTTTTT.

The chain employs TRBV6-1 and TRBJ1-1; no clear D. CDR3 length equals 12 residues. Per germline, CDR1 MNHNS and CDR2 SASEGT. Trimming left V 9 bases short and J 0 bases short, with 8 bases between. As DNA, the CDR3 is TGTGCCAGGACGAAAATGAACACTGAAGCTTTCTTT. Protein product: CARTKMNTEAFF.

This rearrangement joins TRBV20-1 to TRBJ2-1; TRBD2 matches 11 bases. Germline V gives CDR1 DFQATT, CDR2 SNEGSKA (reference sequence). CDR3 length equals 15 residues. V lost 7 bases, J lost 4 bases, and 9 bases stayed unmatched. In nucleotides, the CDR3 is TGCAGTGTTAAAGTCGGGACTAGCGGTTACAATGAGCAGTTCTTC. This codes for CSVKVGTSGYNEQFF.

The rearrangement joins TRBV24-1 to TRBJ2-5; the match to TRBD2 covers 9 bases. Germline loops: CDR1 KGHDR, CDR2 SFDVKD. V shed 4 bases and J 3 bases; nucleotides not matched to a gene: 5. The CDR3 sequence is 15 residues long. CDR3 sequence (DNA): TGTGCCACCAGTGACCCTAGCGGGACTAAAGAGACCCAGTACTTC. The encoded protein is CATSDPSGTKETQYF.

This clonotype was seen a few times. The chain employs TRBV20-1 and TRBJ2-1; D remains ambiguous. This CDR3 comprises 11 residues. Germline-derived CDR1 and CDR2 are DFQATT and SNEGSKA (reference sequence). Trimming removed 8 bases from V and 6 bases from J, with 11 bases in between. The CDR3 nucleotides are TGCAGTCGGCGGCGGTTCAATGAGCAGTTCTTC. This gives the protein CSRRRFNEQFF.

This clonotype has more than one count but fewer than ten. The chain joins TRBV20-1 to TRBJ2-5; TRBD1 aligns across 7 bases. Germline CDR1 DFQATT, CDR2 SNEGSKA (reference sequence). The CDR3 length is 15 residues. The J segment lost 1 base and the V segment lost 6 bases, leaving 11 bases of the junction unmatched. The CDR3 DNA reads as TGCAGTGCCACCCAGGGGACAGCCATCCAAGAGACCCAGTACTTC. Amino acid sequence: CSATQGTAIQETQYF.

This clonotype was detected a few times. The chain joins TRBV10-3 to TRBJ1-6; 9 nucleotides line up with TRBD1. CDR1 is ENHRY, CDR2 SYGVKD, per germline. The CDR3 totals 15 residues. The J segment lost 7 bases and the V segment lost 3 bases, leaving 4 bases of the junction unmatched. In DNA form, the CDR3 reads TGTGCCATCAGTGAATGGACAGGGGACAATTCACCCCTCCACTTT. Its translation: CAISEWTGDNSPLHF.

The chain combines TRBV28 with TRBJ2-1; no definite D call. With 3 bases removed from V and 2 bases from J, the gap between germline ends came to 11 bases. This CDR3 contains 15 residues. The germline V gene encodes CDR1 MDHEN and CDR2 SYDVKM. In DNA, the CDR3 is TGTGCCAGCAGTTTCTGGCAGTCTCCCTACAATGAGCAGTTCTTC. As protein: CASSFWQSPYNEQFF.

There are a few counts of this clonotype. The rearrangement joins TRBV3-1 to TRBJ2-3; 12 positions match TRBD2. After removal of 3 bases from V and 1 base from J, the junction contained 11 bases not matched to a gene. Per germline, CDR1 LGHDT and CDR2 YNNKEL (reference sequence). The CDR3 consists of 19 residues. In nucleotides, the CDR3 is TGTGCCAGCAGCCATAGACTAGCGGGGGTGACCTCAGGCACAGATACGCAGTATTTT. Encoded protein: CASSHRLAGVTSGTDTQYF.

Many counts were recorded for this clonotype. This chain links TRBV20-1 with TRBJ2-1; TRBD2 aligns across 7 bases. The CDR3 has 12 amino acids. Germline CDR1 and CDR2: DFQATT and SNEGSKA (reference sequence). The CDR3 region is CRVAGPYNEQFF. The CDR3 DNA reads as TGCAGAGTAGCGGGCCCCTACAATGAGCAGTTCTTC.